This TCR beta chain appears in the sequencing data of a study of T cells in women clearing cervical HPV infection. Produced via immunoSEQ multiplex PCR; TCRdb's table is partial and in-frame only. Seen in this sample are about 34,000 clones; the ten most common clones hold roughly 1.5%. Comment on this clone: At one end, the junction sequence differs from germline, possibly due to a read error. The read ends 3 residues before the CDR3 terminus; that terminus is restored from the germline J gene.

The length of the CDR3 is 14 residues. Germline-derived CDR1 and CDR2 are DFQATT and SNEGSKA (reference sequence). The sample comprised blood buffy coat. The sequence was collected from a woman between 18 and 70 years old with a cervical HPV16 infection that either progressed to CIN3+ or cleared (not recorded which). The chain carries TRBV20-1 and TRBJ2-2; TRBD1 matches at 8 bases. Incomplete CDR3 DNA: TGCAGTGCGAGAGGACAGGGGAACACCGGGGAG. This gives the protein CSARGQGNTGE. The whole CDR3 sequence is CSARGQGNTGELFF.